These 15 T cell receptor beta chains were all obtained from the same sample, sequenced in a study of technical replicates of blood from several donors. Sequencing used immunoSEQ multiplex PCR; TCRdb keeps in-frame clones, though not all of them. The data show about 53,000 clones, around 84% seen once. The sample taken for sequencing was PBMCs. Source of these receptors: a human donor in good health. Some clones in this sample may be carry-over from other donors' samples.

J is TRBJ1-1 and V is TRBV6-5; perhaps TRBD1 as D (6 bases). Trimming stripped 2 bases from V and 3 bases from J, with 16 bases between. There are 16 residues in the CDR3. Germline CDR1 is MNHEY and CDR2 is SVGAGI. DNA for the CDR3: TGTGCCAGCAGTTACGTGGGGGGGGCATTCGACACTGAAGCTTTCTTT. This gives the protein CASSYVGGAFDTEAFF.

A single count supports this clone. J is TRBJ2-7 and V is TRBV7-9; TRBD2 matches at 8 bases. CDR1 SEHNR and CDR2 FQNEAQ come from the germline V gene (reference sequence). V was pared by 6 bases and J by 7 bases, with 14 bases of the junction left unmatched. The CDR3 extends over 15 amino acids. The CDR3 region is CASSSGGEGRSEQYF. CDR3 sequence (DNA): TGTGCCAGCAGTTCCGGGGGGGAGGGGCGGTCGGAGCAGTACTTC. The whole variable domain, remainder taken from reference TRBV7-9 and TRBJ2-7, is DTGVSQNPRHKITKRGQNVTFRCDPISEHNRLYWYRQTLGQGPEFLTYFQNEAQLEKSRLLSDRFSAERPKGSFSTLEIQRTEQGDSAMYLCASSSGGEGRSEQYFGPGTRLTVT.

The gene calls are TRBV6-1 and TRBJ2-7; TRBD2 agrees at 7 bases. Trimming cost V 4 bases and J 6 bases; bases outside gene matches: 9. The CDR3 runs to 14 residues. The germline V gene has CDR1 MNHNS and CDR2 SASEGT. CDR3 sequence reads: CASSAGTTRGEQYF. The CDR3 DNA is TGTGCCAGCAGTGCCGGGACTACCCGAGGCGAGCAGTACTTC.

This chain links TRBV6-6 with TRBJ1-3; TRBD1 aligns across 7 bases. V trimming: 7 bases; J trimming: 3 bases; junction bases outside the gene matches: 6. This CDR3 spans 14 amino acids. Germline loops: CDR1 MNHNY, CDR2 SVGAGI (reference sequence). The CDR3 DNA is TGTGCCAGCATCCAGGGGACAGTTGGAAACACCATATATTTT. This gives the protein CASIQGTVGNTIYF.

The chain joins TRBV27 to TRBJ2-7; tentative D call: TRBD1 (6 bases). The CDR3 is 15 amino acids. CDR1 MNHEY and CDR2 SMNVEV come from the germline V gene (reference sequence). Trimming removed 4 bases at V and 6 bases at J, with 19 bases between. The CDR3 DNA reads as TGTGCCAGCAGTTCCCGGGACACCCTTTGGGGCGAGCAGTACTTC. It specifies CASSSRDTLWGEQYF.

This clone was counted a single time. The gene calls are TRBV15 and TRBJ2-1; 8 nucleotides align to TRBD1. V trimming: 4 bases; J trimming: 6 bases; junction bases outside the gene matches: 5. In germline, CDR1 is LNHNV, CDR2 YYDKDF (reference sequence). The CDR3 runs to 14 residues. CDR3 coding DNA: TGTGCCACCAGCAAGGGTACAGGGGGCAATGAGCAGTTCTTC. Protein: CATSKGTGGNEQFF.

The rearrangement links TRBV29-1 to TRBJ1-2; 7 nucleotides align to TRBD1. Germline assignment: CDR1 SQVTM and CDR2 ANQGSEA. V trimming: 4 bases; J trimming: 7 bases; junction bases outside the gene matches: 9. The CDR3 is 13 residues long. The CDR3 is CSVAGTTGLGYTF. The CDR3 region has the DNA TGCAGCGTTGCCGGAACGACAGGGCTTGGCTACACCTTC.

J is TRBJ2-7 and V is TRBV7-9; weak D call: TRBD1 (5 bases). CDR3 size: 14 residues. Germline assignment: CDR1 SEHNR and CDR2 FQNEAQ (reference sequence). Trimming removed 5 bases at V and 0 bases at J, with 11 bases between. CDR3 nucleotide sequence: TGTGCCAGCAGCCCTAGGGGTGTCTCCTACGAGCAGTACTTC. Encoded protein: CASSPRGVSYEQYF.

This clone was seen only once. V is TRBV7-9 and J is TRBJ2-1; tentatively, D is TRBD2 (5 bases). The V end was cut by 3 bases, the J end by 9 bases, with 9 bases between. CDR3 size: 12 residues. Germline V lookup: CDR1 SEHNR, CDR2 FQNEAQ (reference sequence). CDR3 loop: CASSLRGIEQFF. The CDR3 region has the DNA TGTGCCAGCAGCTTGAGAGGGATTGAGCAGTTCTTC.

The chain uses TRBV6-5 and TRBJ1-6; D is unclear. The CDR3 loop spans 16 amino acids. CDR1 and CDR2 from the germline V gene are MNHEY and SVGAGI. V lost 0 bases and J 8 bases, leaving 14 bases between the germline ends. Here the CDR3 DNA reads TGTGCCAGCAGTTACTCGGCAGAAATCCTCCATTCACCCCTCCACTTT. It codes for CASSYSAEILHSPLHF.

J is TRBJ2-5 and V is TRBV4-2; D is unresolved. Germline CDR1 is LGHNA and CDR2 is YNFKEQ. CDR3 length: 20 amino acids. V shed 0 bases and J shed 1 base, with 24 bases lying between them. CDR3 nucleotide sequence: TGTGCCAGCAGCCAAGAGCCCCCTGGCCGGGTCTCGGGTTCCCAAGAGACCCAGTACTTC. It codes for CASSQEPPGRVSGSQETQYF.

The V gene is TRBV5-1, the J gene TRBJ2-5, with D perhaps TRBD1 (5 bases). The CDR3 has 15 residues. V dropped 0 bases and J dropped 1 base, with 10 bases sitting between them. Germline CDR1 is SGHRS and CDR2 is YFSETQ. The CDR3: CASSLAPGLQETQYF. The CDR3 coding sequence is TGCGCCAGCAGCTTGGCCCCAGGGCTCCAAGAGACCCAGTACTTC.

The chain links TRBV5-1 to TRBJ1-6; 7 bases map to TRBD1. CDR1 SGHRS and CDR2 YFSETQ come from the germline V gene. The V and J ends lost 4 bases and 13 bases, in that order; junction bases with no gene match: 17. The CDR3 runs 16 residues. CDR3 amino acids: CASSREDRAGVGPLHF. Here the CDR3 DNA reads TGCGCCAGCAGCCGCGAAGACAGGGCTGGGGTTGGGCCCCTCCACTTT. The full variable domain, with the rest looked up from reference TRBV5-1 and TRBJ1-6, is KAGVTQTPRYLIKTRGQQVTLSCSPISGHRSVSWYQQTPGQGLQFLFEYFSETQRNKGNFPGRFSGRQFSNSRSEMNVSTLELGDSALYLCASSREDRAGVGPLHFGNGTRLTVT.

This clone has more than one count but fewer than ten. The J gene is TRBJ1-1, the V gene TRBV6-4; D is possibly TRBD1 (6 bases). Germline V CDR1 and CDR2: MRHNA, SNTAGT. CDR3 length: 13 amino acids. Between the trimmed V and J ends, which lost 4 bases and 1 base, there was a span of 7 bases. The CDR3 sequence is CASSAQGNTEAFF. The CDR3 region has the DNA TGTGCCAGCAGTGCACAGGGGAACACTGAAGCTTTCTTT.

The J gene is TRBJ2-5, the V gene TRBV6-5, with D possibly TRBD1 on 5 matching bases. This CDR3 region has 15 residues. Looked up from germline, CDR1 is MNHEY and CDR2 is SVGAGI. V lost 0 bases and J 2 bases, leaving 10 bases between the germline ends. The CDR3 DNA follows: TGTGCCAGCAGTTACTCGGGGCAGAAACAAGAGACCCAGTACTTC. Translated, it gives CASSYSGQKQETQYF.